The source of this TCR beta chain is a study of T cells after yellow fever vaccination. Study-wide context: Any fraction with a low cell number was prepared using SMART-Seq v4 Ultra Low Input. Whole-study results and caveats: Abundant clonotypes from the bulk population could get into FACS-sorted repertoires as contaminants.

The CDR3 runs 19 residues. Per the germline V gene, CDR1 is GTSNPN and CDR2 is SVGIG (reference sequence). V shed 0 bases and J shed 2 bases, with 25 bases lying between them. There are many counts of this clonotype. Its antigen is still unknown. Template-switching 5'RACE yielded the TCR cDNA; a universal primer site and UMIs were added in the process. TCRdb itself ran the 5' RACE reads through MiXCR, one entry per CDR3 protein. The sample contains about 360,000 distinct CDR3 sequences, over 5% of which appear only once. The sequences come from PBMCs, collected 5 days after the yellow fever booster vaccination. The TCR was taken from a young man who received the YFV17D yellow fever vaccine. V and J are TRBV30 and TRBJ2-5, with a possible D match to TRBD1 (6 bases). The DNA for the CDR3 is TGTGCCTGGAGTGTACTATGGAGCCCTAGGACAGAAAGGCAAGAGACCCAGTACTTC. Its protein is CAWSVLWSPRTERQETQYF.